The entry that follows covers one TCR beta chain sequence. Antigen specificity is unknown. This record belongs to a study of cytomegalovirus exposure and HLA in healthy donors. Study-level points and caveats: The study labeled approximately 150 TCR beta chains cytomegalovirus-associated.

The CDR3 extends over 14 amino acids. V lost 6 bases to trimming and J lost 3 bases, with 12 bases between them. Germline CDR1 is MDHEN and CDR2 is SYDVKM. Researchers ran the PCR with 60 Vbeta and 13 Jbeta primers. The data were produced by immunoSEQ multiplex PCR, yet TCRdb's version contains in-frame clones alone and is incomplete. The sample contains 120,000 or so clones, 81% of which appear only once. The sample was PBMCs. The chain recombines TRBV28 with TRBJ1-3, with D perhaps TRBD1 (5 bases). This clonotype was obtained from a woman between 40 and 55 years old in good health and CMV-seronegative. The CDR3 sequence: CASRSPGGGNTIYF. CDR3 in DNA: TGTGCCAGCAGGTCCCCCGGGGGTGGAAACACCATATATTTT.